The 18 T cell receptor beta chains presented below share a single source sample, sequenced in a study of prognosis after radiotherapy for stage I lung cancer. It was by two-round multiplex PCR that TCR beta CDR3 was amplified from genomic DNA. The first round of PCR was done with primers that matched each TRBV and TRBJ gene. TCRdb recomputed calls from the multiplex PCR reads with MiXCR, one row per CDR3 protein. Of 50,000 to 75,000 distinct CDR3 sequences listed, around 27% were seen once; the top ten hold around 6.9%. The starting material was PBMCs, obtained before or after stereotactic body radiation therapy (not recorded which). These receptors were taken from a donor over 45 with non-small cell lung cancer.

In this sample, this clonotype turned up many times. The chain links TRBV4-2 to TRBJ2-1; 10 nucleotides line up with TRBD2. Looked up from germline, CDR1 is LGHNA and CDR2 is YNFKEQ. Trimming cost V 0 bases and J 7 bases; bases outside gene matches: 9. There are 17 residues in the CDR3. The CDR3 region is CASSQERSGGAWNEQFF. DNA for the CDR3: TGTGCCAGCAGCCAAGAACGGAGCGGGGGGGCCTGGAATGAGCAGTTCTTC.

The J gene is TRBJ1-2, the V gene TRBV18, with unresolved D. This CDR3 is built from 15 residues. V was pared by 5 bases and J by 1 base, with 14 bases between. Germline V gene lookup returns CDR1 KGHSH and CDR2 LQKENI. As DNA, the CDR3 is TGTGCCAGCTCATCAAGGCAAGTAGTTAACTATGGCTACACCTTC. It yields the protein CASSSRQVVNYGYTF. The complete variable domain, with remaining parts taken from reference TRBV18 and TRBJ1-2, reads NAGVMQNPRHLVRRRGQEARLRCSPMKGHSHVYWYRQLPEEGLKFMVYLQKENIIDESGMPKERFSAEFPKEGPSILRIQQVVRGDSAAYFCASSSRQVVNYGYTFGSGTRLTVV.

The table lists this clonotype with many counts. This chain connects TRBV6-1 to TRBJ2-1; 8 positions agree with TRBD2. Germline CDR1 and CDR2: MNHNS and SASEGT. The ends lost 2 bases at V and 2 bases at J; junction bases unmatched: 5. This CDR3 spans 16 amino acids. In nucleotides, the CDR3 is TGTGCCAGCAGTGAATCGGGGGGGCGCCCCTACAATGAGCAGTTCTTC. Translating gives CASSESGGRPYNEQFF.

This clonotype has ten or more counts. This rearrangement joins TRBV20-1 to TRBJ2-3; D possibly corresponds to TRBD2 (5 bases). The V and J ends lost 2 bases and 3 bases respectively, with 12 bases between them. Germline V CDR1 and CDR2: DFQATT, SNEGSKA (reference sequence). This CDR3 has 14 residues. CDR3 sequence: CSARFLRVTDTQYF. The CDR3 coding sequence is TGCAGTGCTAGATTCTTGCGGGTAACAGATACGCAGTATTTT.

This clonotype was recorded many times. The chain has TRBV5-6 and TRBJ2-7; 11 bases agree with TRBD2. With 4 bases clipped from V and 0 bases from J, the junction kept 6 bases outside the gene matches. Germline V gene sequence: CDR1 SGHDT, CDR2 YYEEEE. The CDR3 loop spans 16 amino acids. In DNA, the CDR3 is TGTGCCAGCAGCGTGACCGGGACTAGCGGCTCCTACGAGCAGTACTTC. It encodes CASSVTGTSGSYEQYF.

This clonotype was detected many times. The chain recombines TRBV12-3 or TRBV12-4 with TRBJ2-3, with 9 bases matching TRBD2. The CDR3 sequence is 16 residues long. Germline trimming cut 0 bases from V and 0 bases from J; bases unmatched to any gene: 1. The CDR3 nucleotides are TGTGCCAGCAGTTTAGCTAGCGGGGGAAGCACAGATACGCAGTATTTT. Translated, it gives CASSLASGGSTDTQYF.

About this clonotype itself: This may be a read error, as it is one base from a much larger clone. The chain links TRBV29-1 to TRBJ1-2, with TRBD1 identical over 8 bases. CDR3 length equals 12 residues. V was clipped by 6 bases and J by 4 bases; unmatched bases: 4. The germline gives CDR1 SQVTM, CDR2 ANQGSEA. The CDR3, as DNA: TGCAGCGTGCAGGGGGCGTTCTATGGCTACACCTTC. Its translation: CSVQGAFYGYTF.

This clonotype was seen repeatedly, ten times or more. The chain has TRBV11-2 and TRBJ2-1; 10 bases match TRBD2. V trimming: 4 bases; J trimming: 4 bases; junction bases outside the gene matches: 7. The germline V gene encodes CDR1 SGHAT and CDR2 FQNNGV. The CDR3 extends over 16 amino acids. CDR3 nucleotide sequence: TGTGCCAGCAGCTCTATTGGAGCGGGGGGGTACAATGAGCAGTTCTTC. It translates to CASSSIGAGGYNEQFF.

This clonotype was observed many times. V gene TRBV30 combines with J gene TRBJ1-2; 9 bases map to TRBD1. After removal of 3 bases from V and 7 bases from J, the junction contained 9 bases not matched to a gene. This CDR3 is built from 14 residues. Germline V CDR1 and CDR2: GTSNPN, SVGIG (reference sequence). CDR3 residues: CAWRHPGQGSGYTF. In nucleotides, the CDR3 is TGTGCCTGGAGACACCCCGGACAGGGGAGTGGCTACACCTTC.

This clonotype was found many times. V usage is TRBV7-2 and J usage is TRBJ2-5, with 7 bases matching TRBD1. The length of the CDR3 is 14 residues. Germline V lookup: CDR1 SGHTA, CDR2 FQGNSA. V was clipped by 5 bases and J by 5 bases; unmatched bases: 8. The CDR3 is CASSPRTGVETQYF. DNA of the CDR3: TGTGCCAGCAGCCCCCGGACAGGAGTGGAGACCCAGTACTTC.

Ten or more counts support this clonotype. The J gene is TRBJ1-1, the V gene TRBV15; D is undetermined. This CDR3 spans 14 amino acids. Trimming took 0 bases from V and 1 from J, leaving 6 bases between them. Germline-derived CDR1 and CDR2 are LNHNV and YYDKDF (reference sequence). Written as DNA, the CDR3 is TGTGCCACCAGCAGAGAGACTGAGAACACTGAAGCTTTCTTT. Its protein product is CATSRETENTEAFF.

This clonotype appeared a single time. This likely came from a read error, as a far larger clone is one base away. This rearrangement joins TRBV6-9 to TRBJ1-6, with D possibly matching TRBD1 (6 bases). Germline-derived CDR1 and CDR2 are MNHGY and SVAAGI. V lost 6 bases and J lost 8, with 14 bases in between. The CDR3 is made up of 14 amino acids. The CDR3 coding sequence is TGTGCCAGCAGCGTCACAGGGTTAGATTCACCCCTCCACTTT. Its protein is CASSVTGLDSPLHF.

This clonotype has at least ten counts. The chain links TRBV20-1 to TRBJ2-7; D might be TRBD1 or TRBD2, each matching 6 bases. CDR3 length equals 13 residues. Trimming removed 3 bases at V and 5 bases at J, with 14 bases between. Germline V CDR1 and CDR2: DFQATT, SNEGSKA (reference sequence). The CDR3 reads CSAREGVYDEQYF. The DNA of the CDR3 is TGCAGTGCTAGGGAGGGGGTCTACGACGAGCAGTACTTC.

Regarding this clonotype: A far bigger clonotype differs at one base, so this is likely a read error. The chain has TRBV7-8 and TRBJ2-2, with D maybe TRBD1 (6 bases). CDR1 is SGHVS, CDR2 FQNEAQ, per germline. With 2 bases removed from V and 6 bases from J, the gap between germline ends came to 16 bases. The CDR3 spans 16 residues. The CDR3 DNA sequence: TGTGCCAGCAGCTTAACGCCCAGACAGGTTTCCGGGGAGCTGTTTTTT. This gives the protein CASSLTPRQVSGELFF.

This clonotype was detected ten times or more. V and J are TRBV7-2 and TRBJ2-7; TRBD1 is a possible D gene (6 bases). Germline V CDR1 and CDR2: SGHTA, FQGNSA. Between the trimmed V and J ends, which lost 4 bases and 0 bases, there was a span of 13 bases. The CDR3 length is 15 residues. The CDR3 spells CASSSTGSSSYEQYF. The CDR3 DNA follows: TGTGCCAGCAGCTCGACAGGCTCAAGCTCCTACGAGCAGTACTTC.

The V gene is TRBV20-1, the J gene TRBJ1-1; D might be TRBD1 (6 bases). Looked up from germline, CDR1 is DFQATT and CDR2 is SNEGSKA (reference sequence). V was trimmed by 0 bases and J by 6 bases, leaving 14 bases between them. The CDR3 has 14 amino acids. The CDR3 region is CSAREPQGWAEAFF. The CDR3 region has the DNA TGCAGTGCTAGAGAGCCTCAGGGGTGGGCTGAAGCTTTCTTT.

A few counts support this clonotype. A read error may explain this, as a much larger clone is one base away. V usage is TRBV7-2 and J usage is TRBJ2-7; D is perhaps TRBD1 (6 bases). Germline V gives CDR1 SGHTA, CDR2 FQGNSA. The CDR3 is made up of 15 amino acids. Trimming cost V 4 bases and J 4 bases, with 17 bases left between them. CDR3 region: CASSWAWGPWYEQYF. Written as DNA, the CDR3 is TGTGCCAGCAGCTGGGCCTGGGGGCCTTGGTACGAGCAGTACTTC.

About this clonotype itself: A much larger clone lies one base from this, so it may be a read error. V gene TRBV30 combines with J gene TRBJ1-2; the D gene is possibly TRBD1 (5 bases). The CDR3 runs 15 residues. Germline V gives CDR1 GTSNPN, CDR2 SVGIG (reference sequence). The CDR3 here is CAWSNGLAGKGGYAF. CDR3 coding DNA: TGTGCCTGGAGTAACGGTTTGGCAGGGAAGGGAGGCTACGCCTTC.